This TCR beta chain emerged from a study of CD8 T cells in ankylosing spondylitis (dated 2017 in TCRdb). Regarding the research as a whole: To find TCR variants linked to disease, the study profiled T cell receptor beta repertoires in ankylosing spondylitis patients and healthy donors. The full study cohort was made up of approximately 24 ankylosing spondylitis patients and fewer than 120 healthy donors. Samples of peripheral blood were taken, and for ankylosing spondylitis patients, synovial fluid was collected as well.

Summary of the overall study and its limitations: Some motif variants were previously reported in synovial fluid and blood of reactive arthritis patients, suggesting common disease-initiation mechanisms. Significant enrichment of the disease-linked clones was reported in matched synovial fluid samples from ankylosing spondylitis patients. The disease-linked clones showed a CD8+ phenotype and occurred at relatively low frequencies in peripheral blood. Blood from ankylosing spondylitis patients appeared to be characterized by a TCR beta motif composed of roughly 8 highly homologous amino acid variants.

V trim: 6 bases; J trim: 0 bases; unmatched bases: 9. CDR3 length: 16 amino acids, cysteine to phenylalanine. Of the read, only the CDR3 DNA is kept; its 48 bases are in frame from base 1. From the germline V gene, CDR1 is SGHRS and CDR2 is YFSETQ. TCRdb names Illumina HiSeq 2500 as the instrument used. Quantitative 5'-RACE with molecular barcodes was the method used to prepare the TCR beta libraries. In the original analysis: A new computational method based on a probabilistic model of VDJ rearrangement was used to identify disease-linked TCR variants. TCRdb handled the public reads itself, with Q25 trimming in fastp and clone calling in MiXCR, and kept productive beta chains. Under each unique CDR3 protein, matching rows form one entry showing the most common genes and DNA. The V and J calls follow TCRdb's processing rather than the paper's. The sample includes 150,000 to 200,000 distinct CDR3 sequences, with around 16% observed a single time. The top ten clonotypes cover roughly 7.7% of the sample.

This clonotype was counted at least ten times. The antigen it binds to is not known. No base quality values were provided; no much bigger clone lies one nucleotide off. This chain joins TRBV5-1 to TRBJ1-3; the junction holds 7 bases that match TRBD1. This TCR was sampled from a male donor with ankylosing spondylitis or in good health (not recorded which). The sequencing input was blood, either unsorted or a sorted T cell fraction (not recorded which). In nucleotide form, the sequence is TGCGCCAGCACAGACAGGGCGCTTAACTCTGGAAACACCATATATTTT. It specifies CASTDRALNSGNTIYF.